Below, 3 T cell receptor beta chains from the same sample are listed, as sequenced in a study of blood T cell repertoires in COVID-19. TCRdb's copy holds only in-frame clones and misses some; the assay was immunoSEQ multiplex PCR. The sample includes 300,000 to 450,000 clones, around 90% of them seen just once. The sample was peripheral blood. The origin of the receptors is a human donor in a cohort sampled during active COVID-19.

This sequence joins TRBV7-3 and TRBJ2-3; TRBD2 agrees at 13 bases. Germline V gives CDR1 SGHTA, CDR2 FQGTGA. J lost 1 base, V lost 6 bases, and 7 bases had no gene match. This CDR3 has 17 residues. CDR3 in DNA: TGTGCCAGCAGGGCCGGACTAGCGGGAGAGCGCACAGATACGCAGTATTTT. It is translated as CASRAGLAGERTDTQYF.

The table lists this clone with many counts. The chain employs TRBV21-1 and TRBJ1-5; the D call in the table, TRBD1, was not verified against the DNA. TRBV21-1 is termed a pseudogene. The CDR3 is made up of 17 amino acids. The CDR3 sequence: CASTAEGQGSSNQPQHF. CDR3 coding DNA: TGTGCCAGCACCGCAGAAGGACAGGGCAGTAGCAATCAGCCCCAGCATTTT.

The chain is built from TRBV6-5 and TRBJ2-1; D may be TRBD2 (5 bases). Trimming removed 10 bases at V and 7 bases at J, with 17 bases between. CDR3 length: 13 amino acids. Germline V gene lookup returns CDR1 MNHEY and CDR2 SVGAGI. CDR3 in DNA: TGTGCCACCACGGAGGTCTATCTTAATGAGCAGTTCTTC. This sequence encodes CATTEVYLNEQFF.